Listed below are T cell receptor beta chains from one sample, sequenced in a study of identical twins. TCRdb fed the 5' RACE reads into MiXCR, producing one record per CDR3 protein. Of roughly 490,000 distinct CDR3 sequences listed, 13% to 15% are singletons. The same data also contributed to another study, on yellow fever vaccine responses in identical twins.

Sequenced input: CD4+ T cells sorted from blood. These receptors all stem from a young woman in good health. Both conserved end residues are part of each CDR3. D genes are given only for firm matches. The size entry is marked missing in some rows and otherwise reads once, few, many or a size class.

clone size: .
V gene: TRBV20-1
D gene: TRBD1
J gene: TRBJ2-5
CDR3 DNA: TGCAGTGCTAGGGGGGGGACAGGGGGCATCCACCAAGAGACCCAGTACTTC
CDR3 protein: CSARGGTGGIHQETQYF

clone size: few
V gene: TRBV6-1
D gene: .
J gene: TRBJ2-5
CDR3 DNA: TGTGCCAGCAGTGGCCGTAAGGGTAGGGAGACCCAGTACTTC
CDR3 protein: CASSGRKGRETQYF

clone size: few
V gene: TRBV18
D gene: .
J gene: TRBJ2-3
CDR3 DNA: TGTGCCAGCTCACCCAAGACAGGGACTGTATCTAGCACAGATACGCAGTATTTT
CDR3 protein: CASSPKTGTVSSTDTQYF

clone size: .
V gene: TRBV20-1
D gene: TRBD2
J gene: TRBJ2-2
CDR3 DNA: TGCAGTGCCAGGACTAGCGGGGCAACCGGGGAGCTGTTTTTT
CDR3 protein: CSARTSGATGELFF

clone size: few
V gene: TRBV7-9
D gene: .
J gene: TRBJ2-7
CDR3 DNA: TGTGCCAGCACCTCAGAGGGGAGGCAGTACTTC
CDR3 protein: CASTSEGRQYF

clone size: few
V gene: TRBV12-3/TRBV12-4
D gene: TRBD2
J gene: TRBJ2-3
CDR3 DNA: TGTGCCAGCAGCCTTAGCGGGGCGCTTGTGGATACGCAGTATTTT
CDR3 protein: CASSLSGALVDTQYF

clone size: few
V gene: TRBV2
D gene: .
J gene: TRBJ2-7
CDR3 DNA: TGTGCCAGCAATAGCGGAACTCGCGAGCAGTACTTC
CDR3 protein: CASNSGTREQYF

clone size: few
V gene: TRBV7-8
D gene: .
J gene: TRBJ2-3
CDR3 DNA: TGTGCCAGCAGCTTAGGAGCGCGGCTAGCGCCCACAGATACGCAGTATTTT
CDR3 protein: CASSLGARLAPTDTQYF

clone size: .
V gene: TRBV15
D gene: .
J gene: TRBJ2-3
CDR3 DNA: TGTGCCACCACCCTAAGGGGGGACGTCACAGATACGCAGTATTTT
CDR3 protein: CATTLRGDVTDTQYF

clone size: many
V gene: TRBV7-6
D gene: TRBD1
J gene: TRBJ2-7
CDR3 DNA: TGTGCCAGCAGCTACCGGGGACAGGGGATGTACGAGCAGTACTTC
CDR3 protein: CASSYRGQGMYEQYF

clone size: once
V gene: TRBV20-1
D gene: .
J gene: TRBJ1-1
CDR3 DNA: TGCAGTGCTCGGGGGCGCGAGGCTTTCTTT
CDR3 protein: CSARGREAFF

clone size: many
V gene: TRBV3-1
D gene: TRBD1
J gene: TRBJ1-2
CDR3 DNA: TGTGCCAGCAGCCTTCAGACAGGGAACTATGGCTACACCTTC
CDR3 protein: CASSLQTGNYGYTF

clone size: .
V gene: TRBV5-1
D gene: .
J gene: TRBJ1-1
CDR3 DNA: TGCGCCAGCAGCTTGGGTTCCAGGGAGGGCACTGAAGCTTTCTTT
CDR3 protein: CASSLGSREGTEAFF

clone size: .
V gene: TRBV9
D gene: TRBD2
J gene: TRBJ2-1
CDR3 DNA: TGTGCCAGCAGTAGTGATGGACTAGCGGTCAATGAGCAGTTCTTC
CDR3 protein: CASSSDGLAVNEQFF

clone size: .
V gene: TRBV6-5
D gene: .
J gene: TRBJ2-5
CDR3 DNA: TGTGCCAGCAGTTACGGGCGAGGGGGAGAGACCCAGTACTTC
CDR3 protein: CASSYGRGGETQYF

clone size: .
V gene: TRBV7-2
D gene: .
J gene: TRBJ2-7
CDR3 DNA: TGTGCCAGCAGCCCCCGAGCCGGGACAAATTCCTACGAGCAGTACTTC
CDR3 protein: CASSPRAGTNSYEQYF

clone size: few
V gene: TRBV24-1
D gene: .
J gene: TRBJ2-4
CDR3 DNA: TGTGCCACCAGCGGGGACGAAAACATTCAGTACTTC
CDR3 protein: CATSGDENIQYF

clone size: few
V gene: TRBV29-1
D gene: .
J gene: TRBJ2-1
CDR3 DNA: TGCAGCGTCCTCAGCTCTACGGTACGCTACAATGAGCAGTTCTTC
CDR3 protein: CSVLSSTVRYNEQFF

clone size: few
V gene: TRBV28
D gene: .
J gene: TRBJ1-5
CDR3 DNA: TGTGCCAGCACAGTTTCCTTAGGTAGCAATCAGCCCCAGCATTTT
CDR3 protein: CASTVSLGSNQPQHF

clone size: few
V gene: TRBV9
D gene: TRBD1
J gene: TRBJ2-1
CDR3 DNA: TGTGCCAGCAGCGCGATCCCCCAGGGGGCGACTTACAATGAGCAGTTCTTC
CDR3 protein: CASSAIPQGATYNEQFF

clone size: few
V gene: TRBV7-8
D gene: .
J gene: TRBJ2-2
CDR3 DNA: TGTGCCAGCAGCTCTAGGACAACGAACACCGGGGAGCTGTTTTTT
CDR3 protein: CASSSRTTNTGELFF

clone size: .
V gene: TRBV30
D gene: .
J gene: TRBJ2-7
CDR3 DNA: TGTGCCTGGAGTGGGGGGGGGCAGCCGGGCTACGAGCAGTACTTC
CDR3 protein: CAWSGGGQPGYEQYF

clone size: .
V gene: TRBV15
D gene: .
J gene: TRBJ1-1
CDR3 DNA: TGTGCCACCAGCAGAGATAGACAATTTGAAGCTTTCTTT
CDR3 protein: CATSRDRQFEAFF

clone size: .
V gene: TRBV18
D gene: .
J gene: TRBJ2-1
CDR3 DNA: TGTGCCGGCTCACCATCCCAGGGTGGGTACAATGAGCAGTTCTTC
CDR3 protein: CAGSPSQGGYNEQFF

clone size: .
V gene: TRBV12-3/TRBV12-4
D gene: .
J gene: TRBJ2-5
CDR3 DNA: TGTGCCAGCAGGGGGGGCAGCCAAGAGACCCAGTACTTC
CDR3 protein: CASRGGSQETQYF

clone size: .
V gene: TRBV7-2
D gene: TRBD2
J gene: TRBJ2-7
CDR3 DNA: TGTGCCAGCAGCTTTACTAGCGGGGGTCTCTACGAGCAGTACTTC
CDR3 protein: CASSFTSGGLYEQYF

clone size: .
V gene: TRBV28
D gene: .
J gene: TRBJ2-1
CDR3 DNA: TGTGCCAGCAGTTTACCCCTGGGAGGTGAGCAGTTCTTC
CDR3 protein: CASSLPLGGEQFF

clone size: .
V gene: TRBV7-2
D gene: .
J gene: TRBJ2-5
CDR3 DNA: TGTGCCAGCAGCTTGGGAACGGGTATTGAGACCCAGTACTTC
CDR3 protein: CASSLGTGIETQYF

clone size: few
V gene: TRBV15
D gene: TRBD1
J gene: TRBJ1-2
CDR3 DNA: TGTGCCACCAGCAGACTTCCCGGACAGGGTGCGCCCTTGTATGGCTACACCTTC
CDR3 protein: CATSRLPGQGAPLYGYTF

clone size: .
V gene: TRBV25-1
D gene: TRBD1
J gene: TRBJ2-5
CDR3 DNA: TGTGCCAGCGCGCCAGGGGGCTTAGAGACCCAGTACTTC
CDR3 protein: CASAPGGLETQYF

clone size: few
V gene: TRBV7-9
D gene: .
J gene: TRBJ2-5
CDR3 DNA: TGTGCCAGCAGCACCGCATCGGAGACCCAGTACTTC
CDR3 protein: CASSTASETQYF

clone size: few
V gene: TRBV20-1
D gene: TRBD2
J gene: TRBJ2-3
CDR3 DNA: TGCAGTGCTAGTCCTAGCGGAATCACAGATACGCAGTATTTT
CDR3 protein: CSASPSGITDTQYF

clone size: .
V gene: TRBV2
D gene: .
J gene: TRBJ2-7
CDR3 DNA: TGTGCCAGAGGTCCCACGGGGACCTACGAGCAGTACTTC
CDR3 protein: CARGPTGTYEQYF

clone size: .
V gene: TRBV5-1
D gene: .
J gene: TRBJ2-7
CDR3 DNA: TGCGCCAGCAGCTTTCTTGGTTCGTCCTACGAGCAGTACTTC
CDR3 protein: CASSFLGSSYEQYF

clone size: .
V gene: TRBV3-1
D gene: .
J gene: TRBJ2-7
CDR3 DNA: TGTGCCAGCAGCCAAGTCCGGAGGGGGGCATTCCACGAGCAGTACTTC
CDR3 protein: CASSQVRRGAFHEQYF

clone size: .
V gene: TRBV9
D gene: .
J gene: TRBJ2-2
CDR3 DNA: TGTGCCAGCAGCGTAGAGGGCCAGTCTCGCGGGGAGCTGTTTTTT
CDR3 protein: CASSVEGQSRGELFF

clone size: .
V gene: TRBV10-3
D gene: .
J gene: TRBJ2-5
CDR3 DNA: TGTGCCATCAGTGATAGTAACGGACAAGAGACCCAGTACTTC
CDR3 protein: CAISDSNGQETQYF

clone size: many
V gene: TRBV7-2
D gene: .
J gene: TRBJ2-7
CDR3 DNA: TGTGCCAGCAGCTTAGAGAGTGGTCCCTACGAGCAGTACTTC
CDR3 protein: CASSLESGPYEQYF

clone size: few
V gene: TRBV6-5
D gene: .
J gene: TRBJ2-4
CDR3 DNA: TGTGGTGTGGGGACACAAAAAAACATTCAGTACTTC
CDR3 protein: CGVGTQKNIQYF

clone size: .
V gene: TRBV2
D gene: TRBD2
J gene: TRBJ2-5
CDR3 DNA: TGTGCCAGCAGTCAGGGACTAGCGGGAGAGACCCAGTACTTC
CDR3 protein: CASSQGLAGETQYF

clone size: few
V gene: TRBV28
D gene: .
J gene: TRBJ1-4
CDR3 DNA: TGTGCCAGCAGTACGCTCGGGGTAAGACTGTTTTTT
CDR3 protein: CASSTLGVRLFF

clone size: many
V gene: TRBV6-2/TRBV6-3
D gene: .
J gene: TRBJ2-2
CDR3 DNA: TGTGCCAGCAGTTACTCGACAGTGATGGACACCGGGGAGCTGTTTTTT
CDR3 protein: CASSYSTVMDTGELFF

clone size: .
V gene: TRBV29-1
D gene: TRBD2
J gene: TRBJ2-1
CDR3 DNA: TGCAGCGTTTCTAGGGGACTAGCGGGAGTTACCAAATACAATGAGCAGTTCTTC
CDR3 protein: CSVSRGLAGVTKYNEQFF

clone size: .
V gene: TRBV5-5
D gene: .
J gene: TRBJ2-7
CDR3 DNA: TGTGCCAGCAGCACCGATTACTACGAGCAGTACTTC
CDR3 protein: CASSTDYYEQYF

clone size: few
V gene: TRBV6-6
D gene: TRBD1
J gene: TRBJ1-6
CDR3 DNA: TGTGCCAGCAGTCCGCGACAGGGGGCCCCCCTCCACTTT
CDR3 protein: CASSPRQGAPLHF

clone size: .
V gene: TRBV6-1
D gene: TRBD1
J gene: TRBJ2-5
CDR3 DNA: TGTGCCAGCAGAGACAGGGGGCGGCAAGAGACCCAGTACTTC
CDR3 protein: CASRDRGRQETQYF

clone size: .
V gene: TRBV27
D gene: TRBD1
J gene: TRBJ2-7
CDR3 DNA: TGTGCCAGCCGACCAGGGGGTGAATTAAGGTACGAGCAGTACTTC
CDR3 protein: CASRPGGELRYEQYF

clone size: .
V gene: TRBV24-1
D gene: TRBD1
J gene: TRBJ1-2
CDR3 DNA: TGTGCCACGCGTGGACAGGCGTCCTATGGCTACACCTTC
CDR3 protein: CATRGQASYGYTF

clone size: few
V gene: TRBV5-1
D gene: .
J gene: TRBJ1-2
CDR3 DNA: TGCGCCAGCAGCTTGTATCCCAGGGCCGAGTATGGCTACACCTTC
CDR3 protein: CASSLYPRAEYGYTF

clone size: few
V gene: TRBV20-1
D gene: TRBD1
J gene: TRBJ2-3
CDR3 DNA: TGCAGTGCTGCGGTGGGGACAGGGGGCACAGATACGCAGTATTTT
CDR3 protein: CSAAVGTGGTDTQYF

clone size: .
V gene: TRBV28
D gene: .
J gene: TRBJ2-5
CDR3 DNA: TGTGCCAGCAGTTTGGTCCGGGACTACCAAGAGACCCAGTACTTC
CDR3 protein: CASSLVRDYQETQYF

clone size: few
V gene: TRBV27
D gene: TRBD1
J gene: TRBJ1-1
CDR3 DNA: TGTGCCAGCACCCGGACAGGGTGGGCGAACACTGAAGCTTTCTTT
CDR3 protein: CASTRTGWANTEAFF

clone size: .
V gene: TRBV7-3
D gene: .
J gene: TRBJ2-3
CDR3 DNA: TGTGCCAGCAGCTTAAAGGACAGACACACAGATACGCAGTATTTT
CDR3 protein: CASSLKDRHTDTQYF

clone size: many
V gene: TRBV12-3/TRBV12-4
D gene: .
J gene: TRBJ1-1
CDR3 DNA: TGTGCCAGCAGTATTAGGAACACTGAAGCTTTCTTT
CDR3 protein: CASSIRNTEAFF